Listed here are 9 T cell receptor beta chains from one sample, sequenced in a study of human T cells and chemical hapten exposure. One entry per CDR3 protein, called by TCRdb with MiXCR from the RACE reads. Counted here are about 40,000 distinct CDR3 sequences, less than 3.5% occurring once; the ten biggest clones make up 6.5% to 8%. Time point indicated: patch test 2, 6 weeks after DPC sensitization. As for treatment: therapeutic diphenylcyclopropenone sensitization with weekly scalp DPC. The sequenced sample was whole blood, obtained in connection with sensitization to the hapten diphenylcyclopropenone (DPC). These TCRs come from a man aged 40-55 years with alopecia areata. Some clones in this sample may be carry-over from other donors' samples.

The sample holds a few counts of this clonotype. The CDR3 here is CASSPQRTTEAKNIQYF. In DNA form, the CDR3 reads TGTGCCAGCAGCCCGCAGCGGACTACTGAAGCCAAAAACATTCAGTACTTC. The chain joins TRBV7-2 to TRBJ2-4; a possible D gene is TRBD2 (6 bases). Germline loops: CDR1 SGHTA, CDR2 FQGNSA. The CDR3 is 17 amino acids. Trimming stripped 5 bases from V and 0 bases from J, with 17 bases between.

This clonotype was observed many times. The chain combines TRBV20-1 with TRBJ1-5, with D possibly TRBD1 on 5 matching bases. Germline V gene sequence: CDR1 DFQATT, CDR2 SNEGSKA (reference sequence). V shed 0 bases and J shed 3 bases, with 12 bases lying between them. The CDR3 has 15 amino acids. Written as DNA, the CDR3 is TGCAGTGCTAGAGATCATCCGGGGACCAATCAGCCCCAGCATTTT. Protein sequence: CSARDHPGTNQPQHF.

This clonotype was observed a few times. The chain links TRBV7-2 to TRBJ2-3; perhaps TRBD2 as D (6 bases). The CDR3 length is 14 residues. Trimming removed 5 bases at V and 14 bases at J, with 23 bases between. Germline V gene sequence: CDR1 SGHTA, CDR2 FQGNSA. The CDR3: CASSPAGGWGEPYF. CDR3 nucleotides: TGTGCCAGCAGCCCAGCGGGCGGATGGGGGGAGCCGTATTTT.

This clonotype was observed at least ten times. The CDR3 loop reads CASSPNRLQETQYF. The CDR3 DNA is TGTGCCAGCAGTCCGAACAGACTGCAAGAGACCCAGTACTTC. This rearrangement joins TRBV27 to TRBJ2-5; D gene unclear. V shed 5 bases and J shed 2 bases, with 12 bases lying between them. In germline, CDR1 is MNHEY, CDR2 SMNVEV (reference sequence). This CDR3 contains 14 residues.

This clonotype occurred many times. The chain uses TRBV7-9 and TRBJ2-1; D call uncertain. This CDR3 has 12 residues. V gave up 4 bases and J gave up 10 bases, with 11 bases separating them. From germline, CDR1 is SEHNR and CDR2 FQNEAQ (reference sequence). The CDR3 sequence is CASSSVWTEQFF. For the CDR3, the DNA is TGTGCCAGCAGCTCAGTTTGGACGGAGCAGTTCTTC.

This clonotype rates as medium-sized. This CDR3 reads CASTKSTVMNTEAFF. CDR3 sequence (DNA): TGTGCCAGCACCAAATCGACGGTCATGAACACTGAAGCTTTCTTT. The chain couples TRBV28 to TRBJ1-1, with D uncertain. Germline values: CDR1 MDHEN, CDR2 SYDVKM. CDR3 length: 15 amino acids. V was shortened by 7 bases and J by 0 bases, with 15 bases between the two germline ends.

This clonotype was observed a few times. The chain is built from TRBV5-4 and TRBJ2-4, with 7 bases fitting TRBD1. V lost 0 bases to trimming and J lost 0 bases; unmatched junction nucleotides: 9. Germline V gene sequence: CDR1 SGHNT, CDR2 YYREEE (reference sequence). The CDR3 consists of 18 residues. In DNA form, the CDR3 reads TGTGCCAGCAGCTTGGTGGGTACAGGGGCTTCAGCCAAAAACATTCAGTACTTC. Encoded protein: CASSLVGTGASAKNIQYF.

This clonotype has at least ten counts. The chain carries TRBV29-1 and TRBJ2-3; no reliable D call. V was clipped by 7 bases and J by 2 bases, with 10 bases between them. Germline V gives CDR1 SQVTM, CDR2 ANQGSEA. The CDR3 extends over 12 amino acids. The chain's CDR3 is CSADTYTDTQYF. The CDR3 coding sequence is TGCAGCGCTGACACTTACACAGATACGCAGTATTTT.

By sample fraction, this clonotype is medium-sized (0.01 to 0.1%). CDR3 loop: CASSSRTGSPTDTQYF. For the CDR3, the DNA is TGTGCCAGCAGCTCCCGGACAGGCTCGCCAACAGATACGCAGTATTTT. The chain is built from TRBV7-9 and TRBJ2-3, with 7 bases lining up with TRBD1. This CDR3 comprises 16 residues. Germline CDR1 and CDR2: SEHNR and FQNEAQ (reference sequence). V dropped 4 bases and J dropped 3; count of bases not matched to a gene: 10. Full variable domain (outside the CDR3, taken from reference TRBV7-9 and TRBJ2-3): DTGVSQNPRHKITKRGQNVTFRCDPISEHNRLYWYRQTLGQGPEFLTYFQNEAQLEKSRLLSDRFSAERPKGSFSTLEIQRTEQGDSAMYLCASSSRTGSPTDTQYFGPGTRLTVL.